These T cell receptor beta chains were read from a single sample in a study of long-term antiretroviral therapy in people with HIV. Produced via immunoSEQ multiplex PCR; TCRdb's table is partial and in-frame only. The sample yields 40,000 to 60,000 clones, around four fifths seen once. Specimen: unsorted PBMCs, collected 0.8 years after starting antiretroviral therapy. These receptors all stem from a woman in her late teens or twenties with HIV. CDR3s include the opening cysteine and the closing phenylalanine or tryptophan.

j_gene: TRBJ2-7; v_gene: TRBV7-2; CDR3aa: CASSLGDSTGRQYF
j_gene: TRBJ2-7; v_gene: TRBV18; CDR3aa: CASSPETSYEQYF
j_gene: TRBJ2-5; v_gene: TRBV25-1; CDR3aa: CASKGETQYF
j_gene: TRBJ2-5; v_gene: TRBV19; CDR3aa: CASSTLGGAETQYF
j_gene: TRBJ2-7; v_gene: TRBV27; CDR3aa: CASSLLKQRSYEQYF
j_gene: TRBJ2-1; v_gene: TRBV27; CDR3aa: CASSSTGNNEQFF
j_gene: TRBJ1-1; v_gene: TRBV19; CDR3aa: CASSKTLAEAFF
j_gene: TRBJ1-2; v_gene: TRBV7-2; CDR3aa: CASSPPGTVFYGYTF
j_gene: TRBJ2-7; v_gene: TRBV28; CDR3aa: CAGGTSGSGEQYF
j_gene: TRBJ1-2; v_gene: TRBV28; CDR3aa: CASTLGGQYGYTF
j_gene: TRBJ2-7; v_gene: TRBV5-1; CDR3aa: CASSLASRSPEQYF